These T cell receptor beta chains were read from a single sample in a study of blood T cell repertoires in COVID-19. This table comes from immunoSEQ multiplex PCR, and its TCRdb copy is limited to in-frame clones, with some not included. The table lists about 46,000 clones, 70% to 90% of them singletons. The material sequenced was peripheral blood. These receptors originate from a human donor in a cohort sampled during active COVID-19. The donor label of this sample is uncertain. The CDR3 runs from the conserved cysteine through the conserved F or W. D genes are given only for firm matches. Expanded clones are given a class, and other clones once, few, many or no size at all.

CASSITGDTIYF TGTGCCAGCAGCATAACAGGGGACACCATATATTTT TRBD1 TRBV7-9 NA TRBJ1-3
CASIGGAAGNTIYF TGTGCCAGCATAGGGGGGGCGGCTGGAAACACCATATATTTT NA TRBV28 NA TRBJ1-3
CAIRPGEGTDTQYF TGTGCCATCAGGCCCGGGGAGGGCACAGATACGCAGTATTTT NA TRBV10-3 NA TRBJ2-3
CASSPTGGNTEAFF TGTGCCAGCTCACCCACAGGGGGCAACACTGAAGCTTTCTTT TRBD1 TRBV18 NA TRBJ1-1
CASSLPGDSYGYTF TGTGCCAGCTCCTTGCCCGGAGATTCCTATGGCTACACCTTC NA TRBV18 NA TRBJ1-2
CASSVQGPRGYTF TGTGCCAGCAGCGTACAGGGGCCGCGAGGCTACACCTTC NA TRBV9 NA TRBJ1-2
CASKSGQGAYEQYF TGTGCCAGCAAATCAGGGCAGGGGGCCTACGAGCAGTACTTC TRBD1 TRBV6-5 NA TRBJ2-7
CASSVGSEKLFF TGTGCCAGCAGTGTGGGGAGTGAAAAACTGTTTTTT NA TRBV6-6 NA TRBJ1-4
CASSPQGGNQPQHF TGTGCCAGCAGTCCCCAGGGGGGCAATCAGCCCCAGCATTTT TRBD1 TRBV6-2/TRBV6-3 NA TRBJ1-5
CASSRKTGHTGELFF TGTGCCAGCAGCCGGAAGACAGGGCACACCGGGGAGCTGTTTTTT TRBD1 TRBV3-1/TRBV3-2 once TRBJ2-2
CASSLGGAGAYSGQPQHF TGTGCCAGCAGCTTAGGTGGCGCAGGGGCCTATTCCGGACAGCCCCAGCATTTT NA TRBV7-6 NA TRBJ1-5
CASTGQSNEQFF TGTGCCAGCACGGGACAGTCAAATGAGCAGTTCTTC TRBD1 TRBV2 medium-sized TRBJ2-1
CASSQARGKETQYF TGTGCCAGCAGCCAAGCCAGGGGGAAAGAGACCCAGTACTTC TRBD1 TRBV3-1/TRBV3-2 NA TRBJ2-5
CASSFEAYYGYTF TGTGCCAGCAGTTTCGAGGCCTACTATGGCTACACCTTC NA TRBV28 NA TRBJ1-2
CASSTTGGGVVHF TGTGCCAGTAGTACGACAGGGGGCGGGGTGGTCCACTTC TRBD1 TRBV19 NA TRBJ2-5
CASSIRQGESGYTF TGTGCCAGTAGTATCCGACAGGGAGAGAGTGGCTACACCTTC TRBD1 TRBV19 NA TRBJ1-2
CATSDGQGGYEQYF TGTGCCACCAGTGATGGACAGGGGGGCTACGAGCAGTACTTC TRBD1 TRBV24-1 NA TRBJ2-7
CASSPSGHFNQPQHF TGTGCCAGCAGCCCCTCAGGACATTTTAATCAGCCCCAGCATTTT NA TRBV28 NA TRBJ1-5
CASINGDRGLAGNTIYF TGTGCCAGTATTAACGGGGACAGGGGTCTAGCTGGAAACACCATATATTTT TRBD1 TRBV19 NA TRBJ1-3
CSVAQGEVYEQYF TGCAGCGTTGCACAGGGGGAGGTCTACGAGCAGTACTTC TRBD1 TRBV29-1 NA TRBJ2-7
CASSLGPYSGNTIYF TGTGCCAGCAGCTTGGGCCCCTACTCTGGAAACACCATATATTTT NA TRBV5-5 NA TRBJ1-3
CASSYESYEQYF TGTGCCAGCAGTTACGAGTCTTACGAGCAGTACTTC NA TRBV6-2/TRBV6-3 NA TRBJ2-7
CASRWGQGANEQFF TGTGCCAGCCGGTGGGGACAGGGGGCCAATGAGCAGTTCTTC TRBD1 TRBV6-5 once TRBJ2-1
CASSPAGLAGPSTDTQYF TGTGCCAGCTCACCAGCGGGGCTAGCGGGCCCTAGCACAGATACGCAGTATTTT TRBD2 TRBV18 NA TRBJ2-3
CASSQDATGYNEQFF TGTGCCAGCAGCCAAGATGCAACCGGTTACAATGAGCAGTTCTTC NA TRBV3-1/TRBV3-2 NA TRBJ2-1
CASIQRGYYGYTF TGTGCCAGCATCCAAAGGGGGTACTATGGCTACACCTTC NA TRBV28 NA TRBJ1-2
CASSSGQMNTEAFF TGTGCCAGCAGCTCTGGACAGATGAACACTGAAGCTTTCTTT NA TRBV7-9 NA TRBJ1-1
CASSTGQGISYYGYTF TGTGCCAGTAGTACGGGACAGGGAATTTCGTACTATGGCTACACCTTC TRBD1 TRBV19 few TRBJ1-2
CASSVRGLGVDEQFF TGTGCCAGCAGCGTCAGGGGCCTCGGTGTGGATGAGCAGTTCTTC NA TRBV11-3 NA TRBJ2-1
CASSPRGGRNSYEQYF TGTGCCAGCTCACCAAGAGGAGGCAGGAACTCCTACGAGCAGTACTTC NA TRBV18 NA TRBJ2-7
CASSPQGNGGAGGELFF TGCGCCAGCAGCCCACAGGGAAACGGGGGGGCCGGCGGGGAGCTGTTTTTT TRBD2 TRBV5-1 NA TRBJ2-2
CASRGQGASGYTF TGTGCCAGCAGGGGACAGGGGGCGAGTGGCTACACCTTC TRBD1 TRBV6-5 NA TRBJ1-2
CASSPILQGANLNEKLFF TGTGCCAGCAGCCCGATATTACAGGGGGCGAACCTTAATGAAAAACTGTTTTTT TRBD1 TRBV7-9 NA TRBJ1-4
CASREGRLRTDTQYF TGTGCCAGCAGGGAGGGACGGCTGAGGACAGATACGCAGTATTTT NA TRBV7-9 NA TRBJ2-3
CASSLGRTDQETQYF TGTGCCAGCAGCTTAGGGAGGACAGATCAAGAGACCCAGTACTTC NA TRBV7-9 NA TRBJ2-5
CASSQDYRAYEQYF TGTGCCAGCAGCCAAGATTACAGGGCCTACGAGCAGTACTTC NA TRBV4-2 NA TRBJ2-7
CASSSTLEETQYF TGTGCCAGCAGTTCGACTCTTGAAGAGACCCAGTACTTC NA TRBV27 NA TRBJ2-5
CASSFYLRHPYTEAFF TGTGCCAGCAGCTTTTACCTGAGGCACCCCTACACTGAAGCTTTCTTT NA TRBV5-8 NA TRBJ1-1
CASSLGQLKGMNTEAFF TGCGCCAGCAGCTTGGGACAGCTCAAAGGTATGAACACTGAAGCTTTCTTT NA TRBV5-1 NA TRBJ1-1
CASRPWGNRAANYGYTF TGTGCCAGCAGACCCTGGGGGAACAGGGCAGCTAACTATGGCTACACCTTC NA TRBV28 NA TRBJ1-2
CASTRQPQETQYF TGTGCCAGCACACGACAGCCACAAGAGACCCAGTACTTC NA TRBV6-1 NA TRBJ2-5
CASSADVRTQYF TGTGCCAGCAGCGCGGATGTGCGGACCCAGTACTTC NA TRBV6-2/TRBV6-3 NA TRBJ2-5
CASSQGARETQYF TGTGCCAGCAGTCAGGGGGCTAGGGAGACCCAGTACTTC TRBD1 TRBV12-3/TRBV12-4 once TRBJ2-5
CASRIQGANPPDTQYF TGTGCCAGCAGAATACAGGGGGCCAATCCCCCAGATACGCAGTATTTT TRBD1 TRBV6-6 NA TRBJ2-3
CASSEGTGTPNEQFF TGCGCCAGCAGCGAGGGGACAGGCACTCCCAATGAGCAGTTCTTC TRBD1 TRBV5-1 NA TRBJ2-1
CASSLEQSRGTDTQYF TGCGCCAGCAGCTTGGAGCAGTCCCGGGGCACAGATACGCAGTATTTT NA TRBV5-1 NA TRBJ2-3
CASSQDILAGGASYNEQFF TGCGCCAGCAGCCAAGATATACTAGCGGGGGGCGCCTCCTACAATGAGCAGTTCTTC TRBD2 TRBV4-1 NA TRBJ2-1
CATSRGGQLNTEAFF TGTGCCACCAGCAGAGGGGGACAGCTGAACACTGAAGCTTTCTTT TRBD1 TRBV15 once TRBJ1-1
CASSLGTPDNEQFF TGTGCCAGCAGCTTAGGGACTCCTGACAATGAGCAGTTCTTC NA TRBV11-2 once TRBJ2-1